This T cell receptor (beta chain) originates from a study of cytomegalovirus exposure and HLA in healthy donors. Study-wide points: Diagnosis of cytomegalovirus status made by the classifier reportedly showed high specificity and sensitivity. Many donors shared some public TCRs, even though most TCR sequences were rare. The study designated 160 or so TCR beta chains cytomegalovirus-associated. In vitro, three CMV-associated chains proved specific for CMV antigens.

Trimming shortened V by 6 bases and J by 4 bases, and 15 bases separated the two germline ends. Germline CDR1 and CDR2: MNHNS and SASEGT. There are 15 residues in the CDR3. Clones were sequenced by immunoSEQ multiplex PCR, and TCRdb holds only the in-frame ones, with some missing. The profile shows approximately 65,000 clones, almost 95% of them singletons. Of note for this clone: As yet, its antigen is unknown.

Input material: PBMCs. The sequence came from a man aged 18 to 29 in good health and CMV-seropositive. The rearrangement links TRBV6-1 to TRBJ1-4, with D tentatively TRBD1 (6 bases). The DNA for the CDR3 is TGTGCCAGCAGGGCCCCGGGACACGGTAATGAAAAACTGTTTTTT. Protein: CASRAPGHGNEKLFF.